These T cell receptor beta chains were read from a single sample in a study of blood T cell repertoires in COVID-19. Clones were read by immunoSEQ multiplex PCR, and TCRdb kept only the in-frame ones, dropping some. The profile covers around 310,000 clones, with 88% appearing a single time and around 4% taken by the ten largest. Specimen: peripheral blood. Receptors were obtained from a woman in her forties or fifties with active or convalescent COVID-19. Each CDR3 is given with its conserved first and last residue. Each record gives: V gene, CDR3 length, J gene, clone size, D gene, CDR3 protein, CDR3 DNA. D genes are given only for firm matches. Part of the rows lack a size; the others show once, few, many or a class for expanded clones.

>TRBV6-1|15|TRBJ1-2|.|TRBD1
CASSEVGQGGYGYTF
TGTGCCAGCAGTGAAGTAGGACAGGGCGGCTATGGCTACACCTTC
>TRBV4-3|13|TRBJ2-1|.|.
CASSQDQGTEQFF
TGCGCCAGCAGCCAAGATCAGGGGACTGAGCAGTTCTTC
>TRBV20-1|18|TRBJ2-1|.|TRBD2
CSASLIVGTSGRWNEQFF
TGCAGTGCTAGTTTAATTGTAGGGACTAGCGGGAGGTGGAATGAGCAGTTCTTC
>TRBV7-6|16|TRBJ1-4|.|.
CASSLQGAGTNEKLFF
TGTGCCAGCAGCTTACAAGGGGCCGGAACTAATGAAAAACTGTTTTTT
>TRBV5-5|15|TRBJ2-7|.|.
CASSSVDRISYEQYF
TGTGCCAGCAGCTCCGTCGACAGGATATCCTACGAGCAGTACTTC
>TRBV6-4|13|TRBJ1-5|few|.
CASSETPWQPQHF
TGTGCCAGCAGTGAAACACCTTGGCAGCCCCAGCATTTT
>TRBV18|16|TRBJ1-1|.|.
CASSPFWGQGNTEAFF
TGTGCCAGCTCACCATTCTGGGGGCAGGGGAACACTGAAGCTTTCTTT
>TRBV2|16|TRBJ1-3|once|.
CASSGDRLYSGNTIYF
TGTGCCAGCAGTGGAGATAGACTTTACTCTGGAAACACCATATATTTT
>TRBV18|16|TRBJ2-2|few|.
CASSPLLTGYAGELFF
TGTGCCAGCTCACCACTCCTTACGGGGTACGCCGGGGAGCTGTTTTTT
>TRBV5-1|18|TRBJ2-7|.|TRBD1
CASSLDEPPGQGAYEQYF
TGCGCCAGCAGCTTGGACGAACCCCCGGGACAGGGCGCCTACGAGCAGTACTTC
>TRBV19|16|TRBJ2-7|.|.
CASSIRSGGEAYEQYF
TGTGCCAGTAGTATACGGTCCGGGGGAGAGGCCTACGAGCAGTACTTC
>TRBV6-6|19|TRBJ2-6|.|.
CASSPVGRQAFSGANVLTF
TGTGCCAGCAGTCCGGTGGGGAGACAGGCCTTCTCTGGGGCCAACGTCCTGACTTTC
>TRBV7-8|15|TRBJ2-5|once|TRBD2
CASSFSGRAKETQYF
TGTGCCAGCAGCTTTAGCGGGAGGGCCAAAGAGACCCAGTACTTC
>TRBV7-2|15|TRBJ1-1|.|TRBD1
CASSLLGTGNTEAFF
TGTGCCAGCAGCTTATTGGGGACAGGGAACACTGAAGCTTTCTTT
>TRBV7-2|13|TRBJ2-2|.|.
CASSLSPTGELFF
TGTGCCAGCAGCTTAAGCCCTACCGGGGAGCTGTTTTTT
>TRBV19|14|TRBJ2-5|.|.
CASSVDSTRETQYF
TGTGCCAGTAGTGTGGACAGTACACGAGAGACCCAGTACTTC
>TRBV19|15|TRBJ1-2|.|.
CASSTYRRYDYGYTF
TGTGCCAGTAGTACGTACAGGAGATATGACTATGGCTACACCTTC
>TRBV13|14|TRBJ1-3|.|.
CASSSPGSGNTIYF
TGTGCCAGCAGTTCGCCGGGCTCTGGAAACACCATATATTTT
>TRBV30|12|TRBJ1-1|.|.
CAWRQGFTEAFF
TGTGCCTGGAGGCAGGGGTTCACTGAAGCTTTCTTT
>TRBV19|13|TRBJ2-7|once|TRBD1
CASSLAGGYEQYF
TGTGCCAGTAGTTTGGCAGGGGGCTACGAGCAGTACTTC
>TRBV27|13|TRBJ1-2|.|.
CASSTTFSYGYTF
TGTGCCAGCAGTACCACTTTTAGCTATGGCTACACCTTC
>TRBV10-3|14|TRBJ1-4|.|.
CAISEGGGEEKLFF
TGTGCCATCAGTGAAGGAGGGGGGGAAGAAAAACTGTTTTTT
>TRBV4-1|15|TRBJ2-7|.|.
CASSQDGGAGYEQYF
TGCGCCAGCAGCCAAGATGGAGGGGCAGGCTACGAGCAGTACTTC
>TRBV30|13|TRBJ1-3|.|TRBD1
CAWQTGSGNTIYF
TGTGCCTGGCAGACAGGGTCTGGAAACACCATATATTTT
>TRBV27|14|TRBJ1-1|.|.
CASSLQTGRTEAFF
TGTGCCAGCAGTTTACAGACAGGTCGCACTGAAGCTTTCTTT
>TRBV12-1|15|TRBJ2-3|.|.
CASSYSGRVADTQYF
TGTGCCAGCAGCTATAGCGGGAGGGTCGCAGATACGCAGTATTTT
>TRBV4-3|14|TRBJ1-1|.|.
CASSQDPGDTEAFF
TGCGCCAGCAGCCAAGATCCCGGAGACACTGAAGCTTTCTTT
>TRBV6-5|15|TRBJ2-2|.|TRBD2
CASRRPSGSFGELFF
TGTGCCAGCAGACGCCCTAGCGGTTCCTTCGGGGAGCTGTTTTTT
>TRBV9|15|TRBJ1-1|.|TRBD1
CASSGPGTVNTEAFF
TGTGCCAGCAGCGGACCCGGGACAGTGAACACTGAAGCTTTCTTT
>TRBV6-5|14|TRBJ2-7|.|TRBD1
CASRRGQGSYEQYF
TGTGCCAGCAGACGGGGACAGGGGTCCTACGAGCAGTACTTC
>TRBV19|15|TRBJ1-5|.|TRBD1
CASSRSTGGNQPQHF
TGTGCCAGTAGCCGCTCGACAGGGGGCAATCAGCCCCAGCATTTT
>TRBV2|17|TRBJ2-2|.|TRBD1
CASSKAPLTGATGELFF
TGTGCCAGCAGTAAAGCCCCCCTGACAGGGGCCACCGGGGAGCTGTTTTTT
>TRBV5-1|14|TRBJ1-2|.|.
CASSGGVFDYGYTF
TGCGCCAGCAGCGGAGGGGTTTTCGACTATGGCTACACCTTC
>TRBV3-1/TRBV3-2|13|TRBJ1-1|.|.
CASSQKSGTEAFF
TGTGCCAGCAGCCAAAAGAGTGGCACTGAAGCTTTCTTT
>TRBV4-1|19|TRBJ2-7|.|TRBD2
CASSQDATSGTLNSYEQYF
TGCGCCAGCAGCCAAGATGCAACTAGCGGGACTCTCAATTCCTACGAGCAGTACTTC
>TRBV11-2|16|TRBJ2-2|.|TRBD2
CASSSFPRTRSGELFF
TGTGCCAGCAGCTCATTCCCCCGGACTAGGTCCGGGGAGCTGTTTTTT
>TRBV7-2|15|TRBJ1-1|.|.
CASSDLRRMNTEAFF
TGTGCCAGCAGTGACTTGCGGCGAATGAACACTGAAGCTTTCTTT
>TRBV4-2|13|TRBJ1-3|once|.
CASSKSSGNTIYF
TGTGCCAGCAGCAAGAGCTCTGGAAACACCATATATTTT
>TRBV11-2|15|TRBJ2-7|.|TRBD2
CASSLAGGKTYEQYF
TGTGCCAGCAGCTTAGCCGGGGGGAAGACCTACGAGCAGTACTTC
>TRBV27|15|TRBJ1-6|.|TRBD1
CASSKRQGLDSPLHF
TGTGCCAGCAGTAAGCGACAGGGTCTGGATTCACCCCTCCACTTT
>TRBV4-1|15|TRBJ2-7|.|.
CASSQAPARSYEQYF
TGCGCCAGCAGCCAAGCCCCGGCCAGGTCCTACGAGCAGTACTTC
>TRBV7-2|14|TRBJ1-2|.|.
CASSLGGGSAGYTF
TGTGCCAGCAGCTTAGGTGGAGGGTCGGCTGGCTACACCTTC
>TRBV2|15|TRBJ2-7|.|.
CASCPEVQGSYEQYF
TGTGCCAGCTGCCCTGAGGTCCAGGGTTCCTACGAGCAGTACTTC
>TRBV20-1|17|TRBJ2-7|.|.
CSASPMVASESSYEQYF
TGCAGTGCTAGTCCCATGGTCGCTAGCGAGAGCTCCTACGAGCAGTACTTC
>TRBV5-6|11|TRBJ1-1|.|.
CASSTVTEAFF
TGTGCCAGCAGCACGGTCACTGAAGCTTTCTTT
>TRBV11-3|13|TRBJ2-3|once|.
CASSLGGPDTQYF
TGTGCCAGCAGCCTCGGGGGACCAGATACGCAGTATTTT
>TRBV29-1|12|TRBJ2-7|.|.
CSVTGIPYEQYF
TGCAGCGTTACAGGAATCCCCTACGAGCAGTACTTC
>TRBV29-1|14|TRBJ1-2|.|TRBD1
CSVEPNRGQGGYTF
TGCAGCGTAGAGCCGAACAGGGGGCAGGGTGGCTACACCTTC
>TRBV11-3|14|TRBJ1-1|once|.
CASSLRSDSKAAFF
TGTGCCAGCAGCTTAAGGTCGGACAGTAAGGCAGCTTTCTTT
>TRBV19|13|TRBJ2-3|.|.
CASRERGTDTQYF
TGTGCCAGTCGGGAGCGGGGCACAGATACGCAGTATTTT
>TRBV2|13|TRBJ1-2|.|.
CASSDSRSYGYTF
TGTGCCAGCAGTGATAGTAGGAGCTATGGCTACACCTTC
>TRBV7-2|15|TRBJ2-7|.|TRBD2
CASSPVLAGGWEQYF
TGTGCCAGCAGCCCAGTACTAGCGGGAGGGTGGGAGCAGTACTTC
>TRBV10-2|17|TRBJ2-2|.|TRBD1
CASSEGTGAGNTGELFF
TGCGCCAGCAGTGAAGGGACAGGGGCTGGCAACACCGGGGAGCTGTTTTTT
>TRBV15|20|TRBJ1-4|once|TRBD1
CATSSPGGQEEIGTNEKLFF
TGTGCCACCAGCAGCCCGGGTGGACAGGAAGAAATCGGGACTAATGAAAAACTGTTTTTT